This T cell receptor beta chain was documented in a study of blood T cells in healthy people across ages (dated by TCRdb to the mid-2010s). At the level of the whole study: In model experiments, template switching captured about one uniquely barcoded TCR beta cDNA molecule for every two T cells. The donors were divided into four age groups: young (average roughly 15 years), middle-aged (approximately 41), aged (about 61) and long-lived (around 80). Using deep sequencing normalized with unique cDNA molecular identifiers, the study measured how TCR beta repertoire diversity changes with age. Two additional independent replicas of 1 million unique cDNA reads from the same blood draw were analyzed for two donors (one aged 18 to 29 and one aged 80 or older). Points the paper makes about the study in general: Observed TCR beta diversity correlated strongly with the percentage of naive T cells measured by flow cytometry. Total diversity estimates from one million sequenced T cells were considered lower bounds and underestimates. The long-lived group showed more naive CD4+ T cells, fewer expanded clones and increased TCR diversity than the aged group, suggesting age selection. Observed TCR beta diversity per million T cells fell roughly linearly with age, and a significant reduction was already apparent by age about 36. Donor CMV infection status was unknown, potentially confounding age-related changes in expanded clonotypes. Bulk unsorted PBMC profiling prevented conclusive comparison of naive and antigen-experienced compartments.

Systemically healthy Caucasian individuals from Russia, some 36 in total and aged 6 to 90 years, were included as donors. About 10 milliliters of peripheral blood were collected from each donor into EDTA-treated Vacutainer tubes. Ficoll-Paque density-gradient centrifugation was used to isolate PBMCs, with at least 6.5 million per sample. Trizol reagent was used to extract total RNA from PBMCs, with at least 6 micrograms per sample. The percentages of naive CD45RAhigh/CD27high T cells were determined by flow cytometry on a PBMC aliquot from every donor. This clonotype turned up a few times. Its binding antigen is unknown. One base away there is no much larger clone; base qualities are not given. The CDR3 runs 16 amino acids, cysteine and phenylalanine included. Left in the record is the CDR3 DNA by itself, 48 bases read in frame from the first base. CDR1 ENHRY and CDR2 SYGVKD are derived from the germline V gene. V and J lose 0 bases and 1 base, and a span of 10 bases separates them.

The library was made by 5' RACE. Sequencing was performed on an Illumina HiSeq 2500. A second PCR of 7 to 11 cycles was performed with a sample-barcoded 5' primer and a J-beta primer mix. A unique molecular identifier was introduced onto each TCR beta cDNA molecule by a template-switch 5' adaptor carrying 12 random nucleotides. Each sample yielded at least 3 million CDR3-containing paired-end reads. All of the RNA was converted into first-strand cDNA using the Mint cDNA synthesis kit, with a TRBC-specific oligonucleotide serving as the primer. Following uracil-DNA glycosylase treatment, all cDNA underwent a first 18-cycle PCR with the universal primers M1SS and BC2_uni_R. Per the authors' processing: For normalization, 1 million high-quality reads were randomly selected from each sample, with every read carrying a distinct molecular identifier. Instead of being binned into consensus sequences, reads with shared molecular identifiers were discarded. MiTCR, with a Q25 quality threshold and the strictest error-elimination algorithm, was used for CDR3 identification, clonotype clustering and error correction. A nonparametric unseen species model with Euler transformation was used to estimate a lower bound on total TCR beta diversity. TCRdb trimmed public reads at Q25 via fastp, called clones via MiXCR and kept in-frame beta chains. Every entry covers one CDR3 protein and lists the most common genes and DNA from its rows. TCRdb assigned the V and J calls; the authors' analysis was not used. The sample table lists fewer than 800,000 distinct CDR3 sequences, 20% to 25% of them with a count of one. The ten largest make up more than 7.5% of the sample.

These data are also associated with another study on T cells of mothers and their children. The second source states: The donors were nine systemically healthy Caucasian individuals, made up of three mothers and their six children. cDNA synthesis consumed the entire amount of extracted RNA, loaded at about 1.5 ug RNA in each 15 ul reaction. In the second PCR, sample barcodes and 2-4 random nucleotides were introduced via the M1S primer. Over 9 million TCR beta CDR3 reads were obtained for each mother, and 2.5 million to 3.5 million reads were obtained for each child. In both related and unrelated pairs, thymic selection shapes the output of TCR recombination in a similar way, with inherited differences having only a minor effect. Normalized repertoire overlap was always slightly but never significantly higher in related than unrelated mother-child pairs. Persistent microchimeric T cell clones were not detected, at a sensitivity of approximately 100 clones per million clonotypes. Deep NGS was used in the study to compare the TCR beta repertoires of mothers and children and to look for features that separate related mother-child pairs from unrelated individuals. Mothers averaged around 40 +/- 4 years of age and children averaged around 10 +/- 4 years. After adapter ligation with NEBNext reagents, the libraries were sequenced on Illumina HiSeq 2000 with 100+100 nt paired-end reads. Mother and child libraries were prepared a month apart and sequenced in separate runs to prevent cross-contamination. For each donor, somewhere between roughly 500,000 and 2,100,000 distinct TCR beta clonotypes were identified. Naive TCR beta clonotypes were estimated from low-frequency clonotypes matched to each donor's FACS-determined naive share, without sorting.

This sequence originates from a boy under 18 in good health. The specimen was blood. This chain joins TRBV10-3 to TRBJ2-1; no D gene call is confident. The DNA reads TGTGCCATCAGTGAGTCTGTCTACCCATCCTACAATGAGCAGTTCTTC. Translation gives CAISESVYPSYNEQFF.